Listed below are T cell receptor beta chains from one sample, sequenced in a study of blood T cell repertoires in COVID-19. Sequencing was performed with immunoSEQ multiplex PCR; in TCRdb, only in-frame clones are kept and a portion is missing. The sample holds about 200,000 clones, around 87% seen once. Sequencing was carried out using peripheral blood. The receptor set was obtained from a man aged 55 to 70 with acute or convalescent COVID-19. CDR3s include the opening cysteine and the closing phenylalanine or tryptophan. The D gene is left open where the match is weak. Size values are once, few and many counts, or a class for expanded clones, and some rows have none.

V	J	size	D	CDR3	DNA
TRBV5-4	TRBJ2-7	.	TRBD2	CASSFGGGISSYEQYF	TGTGCCAGCAGCTTCGGGGGGGGTATAAGCTCCTACGAGCAGTACTTC
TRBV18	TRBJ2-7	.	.	CASSPGGEQYF	TGTGCCAGCTCACCAGGGGGGGAGCAGTACTTC
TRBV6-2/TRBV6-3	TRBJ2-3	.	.	CASSYQDRSTDTQYF	TGTGCCAGCAGTTACCAGGACAGAAGCACAGATACGCAGTATTTT
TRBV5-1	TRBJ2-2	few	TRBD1	CASTRTGYTGELFF	TGCGCCAGCACGCGGACAGGGTACACCGGGGAGCTGTTTTTT
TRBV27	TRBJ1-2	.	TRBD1	CASTNSPSGTGGPYYGYTF	TGTGCCAGCACCAATAGCCCGAGCGGGACAGGGGGCCCTTACTATGGCTACACCTTC
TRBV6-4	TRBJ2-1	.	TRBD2	CASSDFLAGGLDEQFF	TGTGCCAGCAGTGACTTCCTAGCGGGGGGGCTCGATGAGCAGTTCTTC
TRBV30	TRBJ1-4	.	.	CAWMSRDNRKLFF	TGTGCCTGGATGAGCCGGGACAACAGAAAACTGTTTTTT
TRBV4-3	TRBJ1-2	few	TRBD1	CASSQDGSLDRGGYTF	TGCGCCAGCAGCCAAGATGGGTCCTTGGACAGGGGTGGCTACACCTTC
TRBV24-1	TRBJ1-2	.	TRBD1	CATSATGQPNRGYTF	TGTGCCACCAGTGCCACGGGACAGCCCAACCGGGGCTACACCTTC
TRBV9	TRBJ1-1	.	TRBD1	CASSAHRGEITEAFF	TGTGCCAGCAGCGCCCACAGGGGCGAGATCACTGAAGCTTTCTTT
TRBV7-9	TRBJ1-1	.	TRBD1	CASSRTGTVEAFF	TGTGCCAGCAGCCGGACAGGGACGGTTGAAGCTTTCTTT
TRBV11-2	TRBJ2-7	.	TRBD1	CASSVGQGAYEQYF	TGTGCCAGCAGCGTGGGACAGGGGGCCTACGAGCAGTACTTC
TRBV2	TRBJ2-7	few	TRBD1	CASSEVQGGYEQYF	TGTGCCAGCAGTGAAGTACAGGGGGGCTACGAGCAGTACTTC
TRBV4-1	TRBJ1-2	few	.	CASSQDGGAAKNYGYTF	TGCGCCAGCAGCCAAGATGGGGGGGCAGCGAAAAACTATGGCTACACCTTC
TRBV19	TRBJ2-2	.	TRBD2	CASSPRGGANTGELFF	TGTGCCAGTAGTCCTCGCGGGGGGGCCAACACCGGGGAGCTGTTTTTT
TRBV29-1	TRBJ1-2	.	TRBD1	CSVDPQGATNGYTF	TGCAGCGTTGATCCCCAGGGGGCGACGAATGGCTACACCTTC
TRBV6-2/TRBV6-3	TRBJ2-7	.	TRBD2	CASSYRWTSAISYEQYF	TGTGCCAGCAGTTACCGATGGACTAGCGCCATCTCCTACGAGCAGTACTTC
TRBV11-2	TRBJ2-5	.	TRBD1	CASSSPLTGEETQYF	TGTGCCAGCAGCTCCCCCCTCACAGGGGAAGAGACCCAGTACTTC